Listed here is a single T cell receptor (beta chain). The antigen is not known. PBMCs were isolated by Ficoll-Paque density gradient centrifugation, using about 9.2 ml of fresh peripheral blood as the starting material. The data stem from a study of Graves' ophthalmopathy and Graves' hyperthyroidism. Background on the study: Prior to any treatment, peripheral blood was collected at the time of initial diagnosis.

CDR3 length equals 14 residues. V shed 6 bases and J shed 0 bases, with 12 bases lying between them. Study conclusions and caveats: Clonotypes were expanded in thyroid at above 0.001 frequency, and most also appeared in blood.

Transcripts of RNA were the source for amplifying TCR beta CDR3 regions. After a first-round RT-PCR with HTBI primers, a second-round multiplex PCR was run. One entry per CDR3 protein results from TCRdb running MiXCR on the multiplex PCR reads. The table lists nearly 400,000 distinct CDR3 sequences, about 17% of them singletons. The source material was peripheral blood. The J gene is TRBJ2-7, the V gene TRBV12-3 or TRBV12-4; possibly TRBD2 for D (5 bases). This clonotype was sampled from a woman between 18 and 29 years old with Graves' ophthalmopathy. CDR3 in amino acids: CASRDRSDSYEQYF. The CDR3 coding sequence is TGTGCCAGCAGGGACCGTAGCGACTCCTACGAGCAGTACTTC.